The 15 T cell receptor beta chains given below trace back to one sample, sequenced in a study of regulatory T cells in long-lasting Graves disease. Time point meaning: newly diagnosed GD, antithyroid drugs for less than 3 months. Extracted RNA from PBMCs served as the source of the TCR library. TCR beta libraries were built with iRepertoire HTBI primers and Arm-PCR of CDR3 regions. TCRdb ran MiXCR on the multiplex PCR reads and lists one entry per CDR3 protein. The sample includes about 350,000 distinct CDR3 sequences, around 15% of them seen just once. These data were also reused for a study on T cells in Graves' hyperthyroidism and ophthalmopathy.

Sequencing used peripheral blood mononuclear cells (PBMCs), obtained at new diagnosis, from a patient treated with antithyroid drugs. Every receptor here comes from a woman aged 18-29 years with Graves disease.

There are many counts of this clonotype. V and J are TRBV20-1 and TRBJ2-5; 12 nucleotides line up with TRBD1. CDR3 length: 24 amino acids. The germline gives CDR1 DFQATT, CDR2 SNEGSKA (reference sequence). Trimming at V came to 1 base and at J to 4 bases, leaving 31 bases not matched to a gene. The CDR3 nucleotides read TGCAGTGCTAGAGTATTTCGCCATACAGGGGGACAGGGGGCGCCTCCAGCGGATAGAGAGACCCAGTACTTC. This codes for CSARVFRHTGGQGAPPADRETQYF.

In its sample, this clonotype was seen many times. J is TRBJ1-3 and V is TRBV5-1; D unresolved. There are 15 residues in the CDR3. V was pared by 0 bases and J by 2 bases, with 9 bases between. Germline CDR1 and CDR2: SGHRS and YFSETQ. The CDR3, as DNA: TGCGCCAGCAGCTTGGCCAGGACGACTGGAAACACCATATATTTT. It translates to CASSLARTTGNTIYF. The entire variable domain, with the rest obtained from reference TRBV5-1 and TRBJ1-3, is as follows: KAGVTQTPRYLIKTRGQQVTLSCSPISGHRSVSWYQQTPGQGLQFLFEYFSETQRNKGNFPGRFSGRQFSNSRSEMNVSTLELGDSALYLCASSLARTTGNTIYFGEGSWLTVV.

The CDR3 here is CASSHKFGGELFF. As DNA, the CDR3 is TGTGCCAGCAGCCATAAGTTCGGCGGGGAGCTGTTTTTT. The chain combines TRBV16 with TRBJ2-2; D not resolved. Trimming shortened V by 3 bases and J by 7 bases, and 9 bases separated the two germline ends. The CDR3 is 13 amino acids. In germline, CDR1 is KGHSY, CDR2 FQNENV.

This clonotype was counted only a few times. This chain uses TRBV29-1 with TRBJ1-1, with 7 bases aligning to TRBD1. Per germline, CDR1 SQVTM and CDR2 ANQGSEA. There are 12 residues in the CDR3. V was clipped by 6 bases and J by 3 bases; unmatched bases: 4. The CDR3 DNA reads as TGCAGCGTCCGGGACAGATACACTGAAGCTTTCTTT. It translates to CSVRDRYTEAFF.

CDR3 sequence reads: CASRIETGSSSPLHF. DNA for the CDR3: TGTGCCAGCAGGATAGAAACAGGGAGCAGTTCACCCCTCCACTTT. The V gene is TRBV4-2, the J gene TRBJ1-6, with D possibly matching TRBD1 (6 bases). The CDR3 is 15 amino acids. The germline V and J ends were trimmed by 6 bases and 9 bases, with 18 bases remaining between them. Germline-derived CDR1 and CDR2 are LGHNA and YNFKEQ.

This clonotype occurred many times. This chain connects TRBV12-3 or TRBV12-4 to TRBJ2-1; a weak D match, TRBD2 (6 bases). The CDR3 length is 12 residues. The V gene lost 3 bases and the J gene lost 10 bases, with 10 bases spanning the gap. CDR3 DNA: TGTGCCAGCAGTTTGCTTGGGAGGGAGCAGTTCTTC. As protein: CASSLLGREQFF.

This sequence joins TRBV6-1 and TRBJ2-5; weak D call: TRBD1 (6 bases). This CDR3 has 12 amino acids. The germline gives CDR1 MNHNS, CDR2 SASEGT. The germline V and J ends were trimmed by 10 bases and 7 bases, with 16 bases remaining between them. The DNA for the CDR3 is TGTGCCACCCAGGGGCCTGAAGGGACCCAGTACTTC. Translation: CATQGPEGTQYF.

The rearrangement joins TRBV3-1 to TRBJ2-1; the match to TRBD2 covers 11 bases. Per germline, CDR1 LGHDT and CDR2 YNNKEL (reference sequence). The J segment lost 10 bases and the V segment lost 5 bases, leaving 7 bases of the junction unmatched. CDR3 length: 14 residues. The CDR3 loop is CASSGLAGTGEQFF. DNA of the CDR3: TGTGCCAGCAGCGGACTAGCGGGTACAGGGGAGCAGTTCTTC.

This clonotype was seen only a few times. The chain employs TRBV27 and TRBJ2-7; 9 bases agree with TRBD2. After removal of 7 bases from V and 3 bases from J, the junction contained 19 bases not matched to a gene. The length of the CDR3 is 18 residues. Germline V lookup: CDR1 MNHEY, CDR2 SMNVEV (reference sequence). The DNA for the CDR3 is TGTGCCAGCATTGGGGGGCTAGCGGGGCGAGAGAAGGGCTACGAGCAGTACTTC. Translating gives CASIGGLAGREKGYEQYF.

This clonotype was found a few times. The rearrangement links TRBV29-1 to TRBJ2-7, with TRBD1 as a possible D gene (5 bases). CDR3 length equals 12 residues. V dropped 2 bases and J dropped 2 bases, with 7 bases sitting between them. Germline assignment: CDR1 SQVTM and CDR2 ANQGSEA. For the CDR3, the DNA is TGCAGCGTTGAAAGACAGCCCTACGAGCAGTACTTC. It codes for CSVERQPYEQYF.

This chain uses TRBV7-3 with TRBJ2-1, with no clear D. Per germline, CDR1 SGHTA and CDR2 FQGTGA. CDR3 size: 14 residues. V lost 3 bases to trimming and J lost 3 bases, with 9 bases between them. Here the CDR3 reads CASSFSSNYNEQFF. DNA for the CDR3: TGTGCCAGCAGCTTTTCCTCCAACTACAATGAGCAGTTCTTC.

This clonotype was picked up a small number of times. The chain links TRBV19 to TRBJ2-7; D may be TRBD1 or TRBD2 (5 bases each). V lost 5 bases and J 4 bases, leaving 15 bases between the germline ends. Germline values: CDR1 LNHDA, CDR2 SQIVND (reference sequence). The CDR3 sequence is 14 residues long. The CDR3 loop reads CASSQDTGRYEQYF. The CDR3 bases are TGTGCCAGTAGTCAGGACACGGGACGATACGAGCAGTACTTC. Complete variable domain (other parts from reference TRBV19 and TRBJ2-7): DGGITQSPKYLFRKEGQNVTLSCEQNLNHDAMYWYRQDPGQGLRLIYYSQIVNDFQKGDIAEGYSVSREKKESFPLTVTSAQKNPTAFYLCASSQDTGRYEQYFGPGTRLTVT.

This clonotype has a count of ten or more. The chain joins TRBV9 to TRBJ2-1, with D hard to call. The CDR3 has 15 residues. Germline-derived CDR1 and CDR2 are SGDLS and YYNGEE. V shed 0 bases and J shed 9 bases, with 16 bases lying between them. The CDR3 spells CASSVGANPRSEQFF. The CDR3 bases are TGTGCCAGCAGCGTAGGAGCGAATCCTCGCAGTGAGCAGTTCTTC.

This clonotype has at least ten counts. The genes are TRBV12-3 or TRBV12-4 and TRBJ1-1; no reliable D call. V was shortened by 3 bases and J by 7 bases, with 6 bases between the two germline ends. CDR3 length equals 11 residues. The DNA for the CDR3 is TGTGCCAGCAGTTTGGGTGGTGAAGCTTTCTTT. Amino acids: CASSLGGEAFF.

This clonotype was found many times. This chain links TRBV5-1 with TRBJ2-4; the D gene is possibly TRBD2 (6 bases). CDR1 is SGHRS, CDR2 YFSETQ, per germline. V lost 0 bases to trimming and J lost 9 bases, with 16 bases between them. The CDR3 sequence is 15 residues long. The CDR3 sequence is CASSLAGGASSIQYF. CDR3 sequence (DNA): TGCGCCAGCAGCTTGGCAGGAGGGGCCAGCAGCATTCAGTACTTC.